This TCR beta chain was observed in a study of blood T cell repertoires in COVID-19. Study as a whole: Sites across the United States, Italy and Spain contributed samples from acute and convalescent COVID-19. T cells, B-cell-depleted T cells, or PBMCs supplied cDNA or gDNA.

The CDR3 runs to 14 residues. Trimming took off 3 bases at V and 0 bases at J, with 9 bases between the two ends. Germline CDR1 MDHEN, CDR2 SYDVKM. Study processing details: Estimated nucleated cell counts came from reference gene primer amplification. The assay was immunoSEQ multiplex PCR, and TCRdb's table has in-frame clones only and misses some. Clone size and V and J calls were adopted from that table, with D and trimming inferred from the DNA. Of 100,000 to 120,000 clones in the sample, around 83% were seen once. The receptor comes from a woman at least 80 years old with acute or convalescent COVID-19. The chain couples TRBV28 to TRBJ2-7; the D gene is possibly TRBD1 (6 bases). Material: peripheral blood. The CDR3 region has the DNA TGTGCCAGCAGTTTTACAGGGAGCTCCTACGAGCAGTACTTC. As protein: CASSFTGSSYEQYF.